This T cell receptor (beta chain) stems from a study of T cell responses to AZD1222 COVID-19 vaccine. Study-wide results and limits: Most donors were white British and more were female, and clonal diversity was possibly underestimated. Only after the peak T cell response were repertoires sampled. It was only six AZD1222 recipients who were seropositive at baseline.

Some clones are missing from TCRdb's copy, which holds only in-frame ones; the method was immunoSEQ multiplex PCR. The repertoire consists of 130,000 or so clones, with 85% to 95% occurring once and the leading ten covering 0.85% to 0.95%. Regarding this clone: Its antigen remains unknown.

The CDR3 length is 17 residues. V lost 0 bases to trimming and J lost 0 bases, with 16 bases between them. The germline V gene encodes CDR1 SGDLS and CDR2 YYNGEE. The J gene is TRBJ2-7, the V gene TRBV9, with D tentatively TRBD1 (6 bases). Sequencing was performed on peripheral blood, taken on day 0 of AZD1222 vaccination. This receptor was taken from an adult in good health. The CDR3 DNA sequence: TGTGCCAGCAGCGTAGGGACCTCCGGGACATTCTCCTACGAGCAGTACTTC. It is translated as CASSVGTSGTFSYEQYF. Using reference TRBV9 and TRBJ2-7 for the parts outside the CDR3, the full variable domain is DSGVTQTPKHLITATGQRVTLRCSPRSGDLSVYWYQQSLDQGLQFLIQYYNGEERAKGNILERFSAQQFPDLHSELNLSSLELGDSALYFCASSVGTSGTFSYEQYFGPGTRLTVT.